The rows below give T cell receptor beta chains drawn from one sample of a study of blood T cell repertoires in COVID-19. The method was immunoSEQ multiplex PCR; TCRdb's version includes in-frame clones alone and lacks a portion of them. Of roughly 280,000 clones detected, roughly 83% appear once; the ten largest clones hold roughly 4.6%. Sequenced sample: peripheral blood. The receptors derive from a man aged 60 to 75 who had recovered from COVID-19. The CDR3 runs from the conserved cysteine through the conserved F or W. D genes are given only for firm matches. Clone size is stated in some rows and not others, as once, few, many or a class when expanded.

clone_size: .; v_call: TRBV7-2; j_call: TRBJ1-3; d_call: .; cdr3_aa: CASSLVRAGNTIYF; cdr3_nt: TGTGCCAGCAGCTTAGTCAGGGCTGGAAACACCATATATTTT
clone_size: .; v_call: TRBV5-1; j_call: TRBJ2-3; d_call: TRBD2; cdr3_aa: CASSSIAGIGTDTQYF; cdr3_nt: TGCGCCAGCAGCTCAATAGCGGGGATTGGTACAGATACGCAGTATTTT
clone_size: once; v_call: TRBV9; j_call: TRBJ2-5; d_call: .; cdr3_aa: CASSVAGATQYF; cdr3_nt: TGTGCCAGCAGCGTAGCGGGTGCGACCCAGTACTTC
clone_size: .; v_call: TRBV28; j_call: TRBJ2-7; d_call: TRBD2; cdr3_aa: CATCFSGGKYEQYF; cdr3_nt: TGTGCCACCTGCTTCTCGGGGGGGAAGTACGAGCAGTACTTC
clone_size: few; v_call: TRBV3-1/TRBV3-2; j_call: TRBJ2-7; d_call: .; cdr3_aa: CASSQRLTYEQYF; cdr3_nt: TGTGCCAGCAGCCAAAGACTAACCTACGAGCAGTACTTC
clone_size: .; v_call: TRBV21-1; j_call: TRBJ1-5; d_call: .; cdr3_aa: CASWASQGVDQPQHF; cdr3_nt: TGTGCCAGCTGGGCCTCACAGGGCGTGGATCAGCCCCAGCATTTT
clone_size: .; v_call: TRBV4-2; j_call: TRBJ2-1; d_call: .; cdr3_aa: CASSTRQENNEQFF; cdr3_nt: TGTGCCAGCAGCACCCGACAGGAAAACAATGAGCAGTTCTTC
clone_size: .; v_call: TRBV6-5; j_call: TRBJ2-7; d_call: .; cdr3_aa: CASSYSKLGQGYF; cdr3_nt: TGTGCCAGCAGTTACTCGAAATTGGGGCAAGGGTACTTC
clone_size: .; v_call: TRBV11-2; j_call: TRBJ2-3; d_call: .; cdr3_aa: CASRRGPGGDTQYF; cdr3_nt: TGTGCCAGTAGGCGTGGGCCGGGCGGGGATACGCAGTATTTT
clone_size: .; v_call: TRBV2; j_call: TRBJ1-3; d_call: .; cdr3_aa: CASSEDRPPGNTIYF; cdr3_nt: TGTGCCAGCAGCGAAGACAGGCCACCAGGAAACACCATATATTTT
clone_size: .; v_call: TRBV2; j_call: TRBJ2-3; d_call: TRBD2; cdr3_aa: CASSPASGSFADTQYF; cdr3_nt: TGTGCCAGCAGTCCGGCTAGCGGGAGTTTCGCAGATACGCAGTATTTT